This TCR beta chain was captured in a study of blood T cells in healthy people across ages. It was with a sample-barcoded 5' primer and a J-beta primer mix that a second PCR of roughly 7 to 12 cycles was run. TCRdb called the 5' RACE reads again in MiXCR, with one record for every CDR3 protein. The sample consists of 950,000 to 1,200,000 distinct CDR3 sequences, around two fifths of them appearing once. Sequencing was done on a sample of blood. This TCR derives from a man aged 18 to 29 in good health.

The CDR3 reads CASSDGGPIHNEQYF. CDR3 DNA sequence: TGTGCCAGCAGTGATGGGGGGCCCATTCACAATGAGCAGTACTTC. The chain uses TRBV2 and TRBJ2-5; D might be TRBD1 or TRBD2, each matching 6 bases. Looked up from germline, CDR1 is SNHLY and CDR2 is FYNNEI. The CDR3 is 15 residues long. V dropped 3 bases and J dropped 11 bases, with 22 bases sitting between them.